This TCR beta chain was sequenced in a study of tumour-infiltrating T cells in Burkitt lymphoma (dated by TCRdb to 2020 to 2021). Study-wide context: TCR repertoire data were compared against clinical outcome, and productive clonality predicted overall survival and progression-free survival independently of established prognostic factors such as age at diagnosis.

Turning to this clone: Its antigen specificity is not known. No much larger clone exists at a distance of one base, and base qualities are not known.

Its CDR3 holds 16 amino acids, cysteine through phenylalanine. Solely the CDR3 DNA is kept, with 48 bases framed from the first base. The germline V gene provides CDR1 LGHNA and CDR2 YNFKEQ. Between the V and J ends, shortened by 4 bases and 6 bases respectively, the junction contains 20 bases. The library was produced with the immunoSEQ multiplex PCR assay. The table comes from immuneACCESS by way of TCRdb, which keeps in-frame sequences with V and J called. Part of the clones is missing from these tables; in studies checked, under half for an unresolved V gene and the rest for unknown reasons. The sample has around 6,500 clones on record, about a sixth of them singletons. Together, the top ten hold just over 3% of the sample.

The specimen sequenced was tumor tissue. The TCR originated in a human donor with diffuse large B-cell lymphoma. The chain is encoded by TRBV4-2 joined to TRBJ2-3; too little of a D gene remains to name it. The DNA sequence reads TGTGCCAGCAGCCCGGAAACTTGGGAAAGACGGGATACGCAGTATTTT. This yields the protein CASSPETWERRDTQYF.